Each of the 6 T cell receptor beta chains below was sequenced from the same sample in a study of vaccination and CD4 T cells after COVID-19. Stated treatment: approximately 9-day PBMC culture with coronavirus spike peptide pools or control peptides (ViraFEST assay). CD4+ T cells that came from the unexposed donor were collected before the COVID-19 pandemic (2011-2018). Researchers used the Oncomine TCR Beta short-read assay to sequence DNA from cultured CD4+ T cells. Researchers extracted genomic DNA from CD4+ T cells that had been cultured. TCRdb processed the PCR reads anew with MiXCR; each CDR3 protein has one entry. The data hold around 8,000 distinct CDR3 sequences, with about 31% observed a single time. For these TCRs, the target antigens are not known. The sample consisted of CD4+ T cells from blood, cultured in vitro. The receptors shown here come from a human donor in good health.

This chain joins TRBV6-2 or TRBV6-3 and TRBJ2-7; 8 nucleotides match TRBD1. This CDR3 has 15 residues. Germline V gives CDR1 MNHEY, CDR2 SVGEGT. Trimming cost V 6 bases and J 3 bases; bases outside gene matches: 10. This CDR3 reads CASSRRGQENYEQYF. CDR3 DNA: TGTGCCAGCAGCCGCCGGGGACAGGAGAACTACGAGCAGTACTTC.

The chain combines TRBV20-1 with TRBJ1-5; D is possibly TRBD1 (6 bases). The CDR3 consists of 17 residues. V was cut by 6 bases and J by 0 bases, with 21 bases left in between. Per the germline V gene, CDR1 is DFQATT and CDR2 is SNEGSKA (reference sequence). The CDR3 loop reads CSASGKRQADSNQPQHF. The DNA of the CDR3 is TGCAGTGCCTCAGGTAAGAGACAGGCGGATAGCAATCAGCCCCAGCATTTT.

The chain is built from TRBV6-1 and TRBJ2-7; 10 bases agree with TRBD1. CDR1 is MNHNS and CDR2 is SASEGT in the germline V gene. J was trimmed by 2 bases and V by 8 bases; bases with no gene match: 9. The CDR3 runs to 15 residues. CDR3 in DNA: TGTGCCAGCCATAGATCCGGGACAGGGGCCTACGAGCAGTACTTC. Its translation: CASHRSGTGAYEQYF.

The V call is TRBV27, the J call TRBJ1-5; D is unclear. This CDR3 is 13 amino acids long. V was trimmed by 5 bases and J by 5 bases, leaving 10 bases between them. Germline V gene data show CDR1 as MNHEY and CDR2 as SMNVEV (reference sequence). DNA of the CDR3: TGTGCCAGCAGTCCTATAGTGTATCAGCCCCAGCATTTT. It codes for CASSPIVYQPQHF.

The J gene is TRBJ2-5, the V gene TRBV9; 11 bases are a match to TRBD2. J lost 1 base, V lost 4 bases, and 3 bases had no gene match. Germline-derived CDR1 and CDR2 are SGDLS and YYNGEE. CDR3 length: 15 amino acids. CDR3 sequence (DNA): TGTGCCAGCAGCACGACTAGCGGGACCCAAGAGACCCAGTACTTC. Encoded protein: CASSTTSGTQETQYF.

This sequence joins TRBV5-5 and TRBJ1-2, with 7 positions matching TRBD1. CDR3 length equals 16 residues. From germline, CDR1 is SGHKS and CDR2 YYEKEE (reference sequence). After removal of 4 bases from V and 2 bases from J, the junction contained 11 bases not matched to a gene. CDR3 residues: CASSLDRLGLNYGYTF. The CDR3 DNA reads TGTGCCAGCAGCCTGGACAGGTTGGGGCTAAACTATGGCTACACCTTC.